One and the same sample provided the 32 T cell receptor beta chains below, sequenced in a study of blood T cells in healthy people across ages. A sample-barcoded 5' primer and a J-beta primer mix were used in a second PCR of roughly 6 to 11 cycles. MiXCR was run by TCRdb on the 5' RACE reads, yielding one entry per CDR3 protein. This table has more than 800,000 distinct CDR3 sequences, under 35% appearing once. Sample: blood. The receptors here all came from a woman aged 80 or older in good health.

This clonotype was detected ten times or more. The chain joins TRBV6-1 to TRBJ1-2; TRBD1 is a possible D gene (6 bases). The CDR3 spans 11 residues. Germline V gene lookup returns CDR1 MNHNS and CDR2 SASEGT. Trimming removed 6 bases from V and 5 bases from J, with 7 bases in between. The CDR3: CASRGHYGYTF. The CDR3 DNA reads TGTGCCAGCAGGGGACATTATGGCTACACCTTC.

The CDR3 is CSVTTGLATGELFF. CDR3 coding DNA: TGCAGCGTGACCACAGGGCTCGCCACCGGGGAGCTGTTTTTT. V gene TRBV29-1 combines with J gene TRBJ2-2, with a weak D call TRBD1 (6 bases). The V gene lost 6 bases and the J gene lost 4 bases, with 15 bases spanning the gap. The CDR3 length is 14 residues. CDR1 is SQVTM, CDR2 ANQGSEA, per germline.

This clonotype appeared many times. This chain joins TRBV20-1 and TRBJ1-2; 7 bases match TRBD1. This CDR3 spans 12 amino acids. V was pared by 6 bases and J by 8 bases, with 9 bases of the junction left unmatched. CDR1 is DFQATT, CDR2 SNEGSKA, per germline (reference sequence). This chain's CDR3 is CSARTGSSGYTF. CDR3 coding DNA: TGCAGTGCGAGGACAGGCTCATCGGGCTACACCTTC.

V usage is TRBV6-2 or TRBV6-3 and J usage is TRBJ2-7, with D unclear. The CDR3 covers 12 residues. The germline gives CDR1 MNHEY, CDR2 SVGEGT. V was pared by 7 bases and J by 1 base, with 8 bases between. CDR3 residues: CASNPGSYEQYF. CDR3 in DNA: TGTGCCAGCAACCCAGGTTCCTACGAGCAGTACTTC.

This clonotype came up many times. The V call is TRBV12-3 or TRBV12-4, the J call TRBJ1-2; no firm D call. Trimming removed 5 bases at V and 3 bases at J, with 13 bases between. The CDR3 sequence is 14 residues long. This CDR3 is CASSMAGIDYGYTF. The CDR3 DNA is TGTGCCAGCAGTATGGCGGGAATCGACTATGGCTACACCTTC.

The chain joins TRBV4-1 to TRBJ2-3; D is ambiguous. Germline V gene sequence: CDR1 MGHRA, CDR2 YSYEKL. Trimming took 4 bases from V and 5 from J, leaving 10 bases between them. The CDR3 has 13 amino acids. The CDR3 nucleotides read TGCGCCAGCAGCCCAAGCGACGGAGATACGCAGTATTTT. The encoded protein is CASSPSDGDTQYF.

This clonotype was counted at least ten times. This sequence joins TRBV19 and TRBJ2-5; unclear D gene. Germline CDR1 is LNHDA and CDR2 is SQIVND (reference sequence). V lost 7 bases to trimming and J lost 1 base, with 10 bases between them. The CDR3 loop spans 13 amino acids. The CDR3 coding sequence is TGTGCCAGTAAAACTACAACCCAAGAGACCCAGTACTTC. This translates into CASKTTTQETQYF.

This clonotype has at least ten counts. V is TRBV20-1 and J is TRBJ1-4; D uncertain. The CDR3 consists of 14 residues. Germline V gene data show CDR1 as DFQATT and CDR2 as SNEGSKA (reference sequence). The germline V and J ends were trimmed by 2 bases and 4 bases, with 11 bases remaining between them. The CDR3 spells CSARRADFNEKLFF. The CDR3 DNA reads TGCAGTGCTAGAAGGGCAGACTTTAATGAAAAACTGTTTTTT.

This clonotype was detected once. Lacking the conserved final phenylalanine or tryptophan, this CDR3 likely reflects a read error. The V and J genes are TRBV7-9 and TRBJ2-2, with D uncertain. Looked up from germline, CDR1 is SEHNR and CDR2 is FQNEAQ (reference sequence). V was trimmed by 4 bases and J by 6 bases, leaving 18 bases between them. The CDR3 has 16 amino acids. The CDR3 coding sequence is TGTGCCAGCAGCTCCGGATGGCTCCCCCAGGCCGGGGAGCTGTTTGTT. Encoded protein: CASSSGWLPQAGELFV.

This clonotype came up many times. The genes are TRBV6-6 and TRBJ2-7, with D uncertain. Trimming took 4 bases from V and 5 from J, leaving 6 bases between them. The germline V gene encodes CDR1 MNHNY and CDR2 SVGAGI (reference sequence). The CDR3 runs 11 residues. The CDR3 region is CASSLSNEQYF. The CDR3 nucleotides read TGTGCCAGCAGTTTATCCAACGAGCAGTACTTC.

Ten or more counts support this clonotype. The DNA of the CDR3 is TGCAGTGCTAGAGGGACAGGGGCAACAGATACGCAGTATTTT. Its protein is CSARGTGATDTQYF. This chain connects TRBV20-1 to TRBJ2-3, with 9 bases that match TRBD1. Germline values: CDR1 DFQATT, CDR2 SNEGSKA (reference sequence). The CDR3 contains 14 residues. Trimming removed 1 base from V and 3 bases from J; junction bases left unmatched: 2.

CDR3 nucleotide sequence: TGCGCCAGCAGCTTCGCAGGGGGCGCGAACACTGAAGCTTTCTTT. Amino acids: CASSFAGGANTEAFF. The chain has TRBV5-1 and TRBJ1-1; 8 bases match TRBD1. CDR3 size: 15 residues. CDR1 is SGHRS, CDR2 YFSETQ, per germline. Germline trimming cut 2 bases from V and 1 base from J; bases unmatched to any gene: 4.

About this clonotype itself: It may be a read error: a sequence one base away is much more abundant. This chain joins TRBV7-9 and TRBJ2-3, with D perhaps TRBD1 (6 bases). V lost 1 base, J lost 2 bases, and 13 bases lay in between. The CDR3 loop spans 16 amino acids. Per the germline V gene, CDR1 is SEHNR and CDR2 is FQNEAQ (reference sequence). CDR3 residues: CASSLVDTGYTDTQYF. CDR3 nucleotide sequence: TGTGCCAGCAGCTTAGTCGATACAGGGTACACAGATACGCAGTATTTT.

This clonotype was observed a handful of times. The rearrangement uses TRBV20-1 and TRBJ2-1; the match to TRBD1 covers 9 bases. Germline V CDR1 and CDR2: DFQATT, SNEGSKA (reference sequence). This CDR3 has 15 residues. V lost 0 bases, J lost 13 bases, and 13 bases stayed unmatched. The CDR3 DNA sequence: TGCAGTGCTAGAGATGGGGACAGGGCTCGGGAGACCCAGTTCTTC. Its translation: CSARDGDRARETQFF.

The V and J genes are TRBV20-1 and TRBJ2-3, with TRBD2 matching over 10 bases. Germline lookup yields CDR1 DFQATT and CDR2 SNEGSKA (reference sequence). V was pared by 1 base and J by 4 bases, with 5 bases of the junction left unmatched. The CDR3 has 15 residues. The CDR3 region is CSARVLAGEPDTQYF. CDR3 nucleotide sequence: TGCAGTGCTAGAGTGCTAGCGGGGGAACCAGATACGCAGTATTTT.

This clonotype appeared many times. CDR3 nucleotide sequence: TGTGCCATCAGTGAGTCGGCAGATACGCAGTATTTT. Translation: CAISESADTQYF. The chain has TRBV10-3 and TRBJ2-3; D call uncertain. From germline, CDR1 is ENHRY and CDR2 SYGVKD. Trimming removed 0 bases at V and 4 bases at J, with 2 bases between. There are 12 residues in the CDR3.

This clonotype was picked up a small number of times. The V call is TRBV11-2, the J call TRBJ2-7, with TRBD2 as a possible D gene (6 bases). The length of the CDR3 is 14 residues. Germline V gene lookup returns CDR1 SGHAT and CDR2 FQNNGV. V lost 5 bases, J lost 4 bases, and 15 bases lay in between. The CDR3: CASSPPGTPYEQYF. The CDR3 nucleotides are TGTGCCAGCAGCCCGCCCGGGACTCCTTACGAGCAGTACTTC. Complete variable domain (other parts from reference TRBV11-2 and TRBJ2-7): EAGVAQSPRYKIIEKRQSVAFWCNPISGHATLYWYQQILGQGPKLLIQFQNNGVVDDSQLPKDRFSAERLKGVDSTLKIQPAKLEDSAVYLCASSPPGTPYEQYFGPGTRLTVT.

This clonotype was picked up a small number of times. The chain carries TRBV15 and TRBJ1-5; D possibly corresponds to TRBD1 (5 bases). The germline gives CDR1 LNHNV, CDR2 YYDKDF (reference sequence). CDR3 length equals 13 residues. Deletions cut 1 base from V and 6 bases from J, with 7 bases between. CDR3 sequence reads: CATSRGGGQPQHF. CDR3 DNA: TGTGCCACCAGCAGAGGGGGCGGTCAGCCCCAGCATTTT.

This clonotype was detected many times. The chain links TRBV3-1 to TRBJ2-4, with a weak D call TRBD1 (7 bases). Trimming took 2 bases from V and 1 from J, leaving 15 bases between them. This CDR3 has 17 residues. Germline V CDR1 and CDR2: LGHDT, YNNKEL (reference sequence). CDR3 loop: CASSQLGGTVAKNIQYF. CDR3 DNA sequence: TGTGCCAGCAGCCAACTAGGGGGGACAGTGGCCAAAAACATTCAGTACTTC.

The chain joins TRBV2 to TRBJ2-7, with no clear D. The V end lost 7 bases, the J end lost 2 bases, and 6 bases lay between the germline ends. The germline gives CDR1 SNHLY, CDR2 FYNNEI. This CDR3 has 11 residues. The CDR3 nucleotides are TGTGCCAGCACTGTAACCTACGAGCAGTACTTC. Translated: CASTVTYEQYF.

The chain couples TRBV29-1 to TRBJ2-7; TRBD2 is a possible D gene (5 bases). CDR1 and CDR2 from the germline V gene are SQVTM and ANQGSEA. The CDR3 spans 13 residues. Trimming pared 3 bases from V and 2 bases from J, leaving 11 bases between. The DNA for the CDR3 is TGCAGCGTTGATGTGGGAGTACCCTACGAGCAGTACTTC. Translating gives CSVDVGVPYEQYF.

This clonotype came up many times. The rearrangement joins TRBV6-8 to TRBJ2-7; D is ambiguous. The V gene's germline CDR1 is MNHGY and CDR2 SAAAGT. Trimming took 8 bases from V and 0 from J, leaving 8 bases between them. The CDR3 extends over 12 amino acids. Here the CDR3 reads CASFSSSYEQYF. The DNA for the CDR3 is TGTGCCAGCTTTTCCAGCTCCTACGAGCAGTACTTC.

This chain uses TRBV11-2 with TRBJ2-5; 9 positions agree with TRBD1. The better agreement between TRBJ2-7 and the DNA end casts doubt on the J call. The CDR3 contains 14 residues. Germline assignment: CDR1 SGHAT and CDR2 FQNNGV. Here the CDR3 reads CASSAGQGWGEQYF. The CDR3 coding sequence is TGTGCCAGCAGTGCAGGACAGGGGTGGGGCGAGCAGTACTTC.

The chain is built from TRBV11-2 and TRBJ1-4, with D perhaps TRBD1 (5 bases). Germline V gene lookup returns CDR1 SGHAT and CDR2 FQNNGV. V lost 1 base to trimming and J lost 4 bases, with 19 bases between them. The CDR3 has 18 residues. As DNA, the CDR3 is TGTGCCAGCAGCTTAGGTCCTCGGGGCACCGGGGGTAATGAAAAACTGTTTTTT. Its translation: CASSLGPRGTGGNEKLFF.

About this clonotype: A much larger clone is a single base away; this may be a read error. The chain joins TRBV7-2 to TRBJ1-5; possible D gene TRBD1, 5 bases. The CDR3 is 14 amino acids. V lost 4 bases to trimming and J lost 2 bases, with 9 bases between them. Germline V gene lookup returns CDR1 SGHTA and CDR2 FQGNSA. Here the CDR3 DNA reads TGTGCCAGCAGCTGTGGAGGGGGCAATCAGCCCCAGCATTTT. Residues: CASSCGGGNQPQHF.

In its sample, this clonotype was seen many times. The V gene is TRBV5-1, the J gene TRBJ2-1; D might be TRBD1 or TRBD2, each matching 5 bases. CDR3 length: 14 amino acids. V was trimmed by 3 bases and J by 4 bases, leaving 11 bases between them. Germline CDR1 is SGHRS and CDR2 is YFSETQ. The CDR3, as DNA: TGCGCCAGCAGCTCCACGGGGCCTTACAATGAGCAGTTCTTC. Its translation is CASSSTGPYNEQFF.

In this sample, this clonotype turned up a few times. The J gene is TRBJ1-4, the V gene TRBV6-5, with TRBD1 identical over 10 bases. Losses at the gene ends were 6 bases for V and 8 bases for J; bases not matched to a gene: 9. There are 15 residues in the CDR3. Germline V lookup: CDR1 MNHEY, CDR2 SVGAGI. The CDR3 nucleotides are TGTGCCAGCAGCCGCGGACAGGGGGGATGGGAAAAACTGTTTTTT. Amino acids: CASSRGQGGWEKLFF.

This clonotype was seen at least ten times. The chain is built from TRBV4-1 and TRBJ2-3, with D possibly TRBD2 on 7 matching bases. The CDR3 loop spans 16 amino acids. The V and J ends lost 4 bases and 6 bases respectively, with 20 bases between them. CDR1 and CDR2 from the germline V gene are MGHRA and YSYEKL. Here the CDR3 reads CASSRAGGRDFDTQYF. DNA for the CDR3: TGCGCCAGCAGCCGAGCCGGGGGGCGCGATTTCGATACGCAGTATTTT.

On this clonotype: One base away lies a much larger clone, so this may be a sequencing read error. The gene calls are TRBV18 and TRBJ2-3; D ambiguous. The germline CDR1 and CDR2 sequences are KGHSH and LQKENI. The V and J ends lost 1 base and 9 bases respectively, with 14 bases between them. The CDR3 spans 14 residues. CDR3 in amino acids: CASSPRNGYATQYF. The CDR3 DNA sequence: TGTGCCAGCTCACCACGAAATGGGTATGCAACGCAGTATTTT.

This clonotype was seen only a few times. The chain is built from TRBV29-1 and TRBJ1-1; no reliable D call. Trimming removed 6 bases from V and 1 base from J, with 15 bases in between. Germline V gives CDR1 SQVTM, CDR2 ANQGSEA. The CDR3 is 14 residues long. In DNA, the CDR3 is TGCAGCGTCCCCCGGGTGGGAAAGAACACTGAAGCTTTCTTT. It encodes CSVPRVGKNTEAFF.

In the case of this clonotype: The CDR3 carries no conserved terminal phenylalanine or tryptophan, so it likely arises from a read error. V usage is TRBV7-2 and J usage is TRBJ2-5; D remains ambiguous. With the DNA end fitting TRBJ2-7 better, the J assignment may be wrong. Germline CDR1 reads SGHTA; CDR2 reads FQGNSA. The CDR3 totals 11 residues. DNA for the CDR3: TGTGCCAGCAGCTTTCAGTACGAGCAGTACTGC. Protein sequence: CASSFQYEQYC.

Of note for this clonotype: A much larger clone is a single base away; this may be a read error. The genes are TRBV5-1 and TRBJ1-1; D not certain. Trimming stripped 5 bases from V and 1 base from J, with 15 bases between. Germline CDR1 reads SGHRS; CDR2 reads YFSETQ. The CDR3 is 15 residues long. In DNA form, the CDR3 reads TGCGCCAGCAGGGTGGAAGCTTTGGGGAACACTGAAGCTTTCTTT. It is translated as CASRVEALGNTEAFF.